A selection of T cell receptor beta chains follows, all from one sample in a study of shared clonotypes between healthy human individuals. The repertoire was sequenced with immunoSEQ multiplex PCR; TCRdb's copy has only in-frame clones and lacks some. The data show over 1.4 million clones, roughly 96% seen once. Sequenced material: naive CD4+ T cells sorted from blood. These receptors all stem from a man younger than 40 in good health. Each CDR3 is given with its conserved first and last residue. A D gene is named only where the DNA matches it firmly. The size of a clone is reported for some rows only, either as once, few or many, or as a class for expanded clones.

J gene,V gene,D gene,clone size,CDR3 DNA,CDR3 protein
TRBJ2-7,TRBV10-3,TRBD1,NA,TGTGCCATCAGTGAGTCGAAGGCAGGGGGCATATACGAGCAGTACTTC,CAISESKAGGIYEQYF
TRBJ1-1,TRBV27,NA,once,TGTGCCAGCAGGCGAGGGGGCACTGAAGCTTTCTTT,CASRRGGTEAFF
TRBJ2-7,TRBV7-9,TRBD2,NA,TGTGCCAGCAGCCCTCGGACTAGCGGGAGAGGATACGAGCAGTACTTC,CASSPRTSGRGYEQYF
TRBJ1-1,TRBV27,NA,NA,TGTGCCAGCAGTTTATCCAGGAACACTGAAGCTTTCTTT,CASSLSRNTEAFF
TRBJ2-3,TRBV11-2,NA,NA,TGTGCCAGCAGCTTAGAAGGGGCCAATGGTGATACGCAGTATTTT,CASSLEGANGDTQYF
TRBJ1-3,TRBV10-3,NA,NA,TGTGCCATGAAGGTGGCGGATAAGTTGTCTGGAAACACCATATATTTT,CAMKVADKLSGNTIYF
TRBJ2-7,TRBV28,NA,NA,TGTGCCAGCAGTTTATTGGGATACTACGAGCAGTACTTC,CASSLLGYYEQYF
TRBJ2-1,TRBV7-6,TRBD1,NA,TGTGCCAGCAGCCCAGACAGGGGTCGGTACAATGAGCAGTTCTTC,CASSPDRGRYNEQFF
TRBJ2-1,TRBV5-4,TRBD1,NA,TGTGCCAGCAGACGGGACAGGGCGTCCAATGAGCAGTTCTTC,CASRRDRASNEQFF
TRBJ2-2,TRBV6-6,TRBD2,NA,TGTGCCAGCAGTTGGACTAGCGGGGCCAACACCGGGGAGCTGTTTTTT,CASSWTSGANTGELFF
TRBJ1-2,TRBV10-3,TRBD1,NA,TGTGCCACCTGGGACAGGGCTGGCTATGGCTACACCTTC,CATWDRAGYGYTF
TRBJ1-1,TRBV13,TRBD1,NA,TGTGCCAGCAGCCAGACAGGGTCCTCTGAAGCTTTCTTT,CASSQTGSSEAFF
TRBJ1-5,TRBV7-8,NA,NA,TGTGCCAGCACCGTCGGGCGCGACCATCAGCCCCAGCATTTT,CASTVGRDHQPQHF
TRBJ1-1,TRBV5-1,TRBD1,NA,TGCGCCAGCAGCACTGGACAGGGTTTGAACACTGAAGCTTTCTTT,CASSTGQGLNTEAFF
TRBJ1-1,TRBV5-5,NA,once,TGTGCCAGCAGCCCCCAGTACACCCGGGACACTGAAGCTTTCTTT,CASSPQYTRDTEAFF
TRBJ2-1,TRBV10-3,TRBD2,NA,TGTGCCATCAGTGGCCTAGCGGGAGGGCCTAATAGCTCCTACAATGAGCAGTTCTTC,CAISGLAGGPNSSYNEQFF
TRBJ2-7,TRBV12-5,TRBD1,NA,TGTGCTAGTGGTTTGGTACTGGGACAGGGCCAATACGAGCAGTACTTC,CASGLVLGQGQYEQYF
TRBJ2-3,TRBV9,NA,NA,TGTGCCAGCAGCGTAGATCAGGGGGATACGCAGTATTTT,CASSVDQGDTQYF
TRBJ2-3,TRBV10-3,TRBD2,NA,TGTGCCATCAGTGGGGGACTAGGATTGGATACGCAGTATTTT,CAISGGLGLDTQYF
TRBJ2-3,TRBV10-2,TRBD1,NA,TGCGCCAGCAGTGGACAGGGAAAGTTCACAGATACGCAGTATTTT,CASSGQGKFTDTQYF
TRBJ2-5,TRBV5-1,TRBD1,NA,TGCGCCAGCAGCTTGATGGGGACAGACCAAGAGACCCAGTACTTC,CASSLMGTDQETQYF
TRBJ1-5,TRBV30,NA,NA,TGTGCCTGGAGTGTAGCGGTGGGCCAGCCCCAGCATTTT,CAWSVAVGQPQHF
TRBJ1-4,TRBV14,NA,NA,TGTGCCAGCAGCCTCGAAGGGCGTAATGAAAAACTGTTTTTT,CASSLEGRNEKLFF
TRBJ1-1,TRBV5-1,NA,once,TGCGCCAGCAGCTTGTCCTGGAATAACACTGAAGCTTTCTTT,CASSLSWNNTEAFF
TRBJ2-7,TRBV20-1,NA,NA,TGCAGTGCTAGAGAAAGGGCCGAGCAGTACTTC,CSARERAEQYF
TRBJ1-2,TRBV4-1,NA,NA,TGCGCCAGCAGCCGAAGTGGCGGCACTAACTATGGCTACACCTTC,CASSRSGGTNYGYTF
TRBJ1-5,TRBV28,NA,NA,TGTGCCAGCAGTTTTCCGCTCAGGGGTCGCAATCAGCCCCAGCATTTT,CASSFPLRGRNQPQHF
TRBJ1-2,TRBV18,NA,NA,TGTGCCAGCTCACTACCAGGGGTCGACTATGGCTACACCTTC,CASSLPGVDYGYTF
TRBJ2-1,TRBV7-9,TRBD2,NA,TGTGCCAGCAGCTTATTCCCCGATCTAGCGGGAGGGCCCAATGAGCAGTTCTTC,CASSLFPDLAGGPNEQFF
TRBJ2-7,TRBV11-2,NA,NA,TGTGCCAGCAGCTTAGCCCGGACAGACTACGAGCAGTACTTC,CASSLARTDYEQYF
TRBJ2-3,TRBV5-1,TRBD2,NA,TGCGCCAGCGGGACTAGCTCTGGCACAGATACGCAGTATTTT,CASGTSSGTDTQYF
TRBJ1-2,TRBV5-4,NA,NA,TGTGCCAGTACCTCGCGCGACAGCTATGGCTACACCTTC,CASTSRDSYGYTF
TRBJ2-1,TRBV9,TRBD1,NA,TGTGCCAGCAGCGTAGTGGATGCAGGGGGCTTTTCGAATGAGCAGTTCTTC,CASSVVDAGGFSNEQFF
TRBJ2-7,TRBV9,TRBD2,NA,TGTGCCAGCAGCCCCTTAGGTAGCGGGCCTTCGGGTGAGCAGTACTTC,CASSPLGSGPSGEQYF
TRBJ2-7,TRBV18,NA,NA,TGTGCCAGCTCACCACGGTCGAGGGGGGTCGGACCTTACGAGCAGTACTTC,CASSPRSRGVGPYEQYF
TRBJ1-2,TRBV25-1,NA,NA,TGTGCCAGCAGACAGGGAGCTGAAGGCTACACCTTC,CASRQGAEGYTF